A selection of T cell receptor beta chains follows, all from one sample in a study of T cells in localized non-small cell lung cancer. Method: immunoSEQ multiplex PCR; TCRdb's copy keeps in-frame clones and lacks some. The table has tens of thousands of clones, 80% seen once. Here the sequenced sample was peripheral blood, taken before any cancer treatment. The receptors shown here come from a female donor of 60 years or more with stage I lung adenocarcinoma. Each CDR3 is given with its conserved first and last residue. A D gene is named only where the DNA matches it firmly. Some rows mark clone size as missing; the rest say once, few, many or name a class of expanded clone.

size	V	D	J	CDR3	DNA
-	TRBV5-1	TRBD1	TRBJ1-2	CASSLENWTGCTF	TGCGCCAGCAGCTTGGAGAACTGGACAGGGTGCACCTTC
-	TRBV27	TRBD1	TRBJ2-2	CASRTTGTFTGELFF	TGTGCCAGCAGGACGACAGGGACCTTCACCGGGGAGCTGTTTTTT
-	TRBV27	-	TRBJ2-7	CASSLTGDSYEQYF	TGTGCCAGCAGTTTAACAGGAGACTCCTACGAGCAGTACTTC
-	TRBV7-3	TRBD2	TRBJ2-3	CASSPLLGTSGGGDTQYF	TGTGCCAGCAGCCCCCTTTTAGGGACTAGCGGGGGCGGGGATACGCAGTATTTT
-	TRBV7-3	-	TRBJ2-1	CASSPSGGEQFF	TGTGCCAGCAGCCCGTCCGGCGGTGAGCAGTTCTTC
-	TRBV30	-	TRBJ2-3	CAGKPGLRSDTQYF	TGTGCCGGGAAACCGGGACTTAGATCAGATACGCAGTATTTT
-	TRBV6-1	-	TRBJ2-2	CASSRDFAGELFF	TGTGCCAGCAGCAGGGACTTCGCCGGGGAGCTGTTTTTT
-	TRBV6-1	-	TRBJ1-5	CASSEQGMGQPQHF	TGTGCCAGCAGTGAACAGGGGATGGGGCAGCCCCAGCATTTT
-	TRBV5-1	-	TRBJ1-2	CASSLSGTPGANYGYTF	TGCGCCAGCAGCTTGAGCGGGACTCCGGGAGCCAACTATGGCTACACCTTC
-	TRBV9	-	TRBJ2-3	CASSVLGEIGTDTQYF	TGTGCCAGCAGCGTCTTGGGGGAGATCGGCACAGATACGCAGTATTTT
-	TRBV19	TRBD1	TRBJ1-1	CASSRTGSTEAFF	TGTGCCAGTAGTCGGACAGGAAGCACTGAAGCTTTCTTT
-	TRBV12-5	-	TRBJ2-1	CASGSTAGSSYNEQFF	TGTGCTAGTGGCTCGACAGCGGGCTCCTCCTACAATGAGCAGTTCTTC
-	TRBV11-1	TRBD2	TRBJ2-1	CASSPGLAGNEQFF	TGTGCCAGCAGCCCAGGACTAGCCGGGAATGAGCAGTTCTTC
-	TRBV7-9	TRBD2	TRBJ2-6	CASSLGLAGSGANVLTF	TGTGCCAGCAGCCTGGGACTAGCGGGGTCTGGGGCCAACGTCCTGACTTTC
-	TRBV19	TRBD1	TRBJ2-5	CASSIGQGSRETQYF	TGTGCCAGTAGTATAGGACAGGGGAGTCGGGAGACCCAGTACTTC
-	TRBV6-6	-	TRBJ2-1	CASSQGPAYNEQFF	TGTGCCAGCAGTCAGGGGCCCGCCTACAATGAGCAGTTCTTC
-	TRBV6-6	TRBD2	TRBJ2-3	CASRSKGLAGVNTQYF	TGTGCCAGCAGATCCAAGGGGCTAGCGGGTGTAAATACGCAGTATTTT
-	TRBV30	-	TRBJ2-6	CAWSDPGANVLTF	TGTGCCTGGAGTGACCCTGGGGCCAACGTCCTGACTTTC
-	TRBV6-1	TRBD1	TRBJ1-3	CASRQDRSSGNTIYF	TGTGCCAGCAGGCAGGACAGGAGCTCTGGAAACACCATATATTTT
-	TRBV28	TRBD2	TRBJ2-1	CASSPLAGLAGVNEQFF	TGTGCCAGCAGTCCCCTCGCGGGACTAGCGGGAGTCAATGAGCAGTTCTTC
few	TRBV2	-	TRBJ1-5	CASSEEEQSNQPQHF	TGTGCCAGCAGTGAAGAAGAGCAGAGCAATCAGCCCCAGCATTTT
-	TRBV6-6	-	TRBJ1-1	CASSPQDGMNTEAFF	TGTGCCAGCAGCCCCCAGGACGGAATGAACACTGAAGCTTTCTTT
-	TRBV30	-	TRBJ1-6	CAWHTGGLSSPLHF	TGTGCCTGGCACACGGGGGGCTTAAGTTCACCCCTCCACTTT
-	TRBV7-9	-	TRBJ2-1	CASSLGGVGNEQFF	TGTGCCAGCAGCTTAGGAGGGGTGGGTAATGAGCAGTTCTTC
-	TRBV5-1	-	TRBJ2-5	CASSLWGRSTETQYF	TGTGCCAGCAGCTTATGGGGGAGGTCTACAGAGACCCAGTACTTC
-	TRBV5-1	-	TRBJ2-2	CASSHSPTGELFF	TGCGCCAGCAGCCACAGCCCCACCGGGGAGCTGTTTTTT
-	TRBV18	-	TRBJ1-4	CASAQGYEKLFF	TGTGCCAGCGCACAGGGTTATGAAAAACTGTTTTTT
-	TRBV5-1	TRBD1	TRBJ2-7	CASSLKLQGAGDYEQYF	TGCGCCAGCAGCCTAAAGCTACAGGGGGCTGGGGACTACGAGCAGTACTTC
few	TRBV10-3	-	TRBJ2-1	CAISEELAGEQFF	TGTGCCATCAGTGAAGAGCTAGCAGGGGAGCAGTTCTTC
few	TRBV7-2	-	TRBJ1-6	CASTHRDIDNSPLHF	TGTGCCAGCACCCACCGGGACATCGATAATTCACCCCTCCACTTT
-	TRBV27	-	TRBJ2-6	CASTRSVIIGANVLTF	TGTGCCAGCACTAGGTCGGTGATCATAGGGGCCAACGTCCTGACTTTC
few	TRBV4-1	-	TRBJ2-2	CASSQGLASGELFF	TGCGCCAGCAGCCAAGGTCTAGCCTCCGGGGAGCTGTTTTTT
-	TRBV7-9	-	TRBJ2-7	CASSRQGGVSYEQYF	TGTGCCAGCAGCCGTCAGGGGGGGGTCTCCTACGAGCAGTACTTC
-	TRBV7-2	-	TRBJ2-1	CASSLGGTSNEQFF	TGTGCCAGCAGCTTAGGGGGGACTTCCAATGAGCAGTTCTTC
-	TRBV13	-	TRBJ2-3	CASSRLGGSTDTQYF	TGTGCCAGCAGCCGATTGGGGGGTAGCACAGATACGCAGTATTTT
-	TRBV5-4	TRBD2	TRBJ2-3	CASSLMTSGSTDTQYF	TGTGCCAGCAGCTTGATGACTAGCGGGAGCACAGATACGCAGTATTTT
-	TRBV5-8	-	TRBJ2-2	CASSLAIVSTGELFF	TGTGCCAGCAGCTTGGCGATAGTCTCCACCGGGGAGCTGTTTTTT
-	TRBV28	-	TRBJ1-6	CASSSGRRNSPLHF	TGTGCCAGCAGTTCTGGACGGCGTAATTCACCCCTCCACTTT